Each of the 32 T cell receptor beta chains below was sequenced from the same sample in a study of T cells in localized non-small cell lung cancer. Sequencing was performed with immunoSEQ multiplex PCR; in TCRdb, only in-frame clones are kept and a portion is missing. The table lists about 91,000 clones, 80% to 90% of them singletons, with around 14% in the top ten. The sequences come from peripheral blood, collected before any cancer treatment. Receptor source: a man aged 40 to 75 with stage I squamous cell lung carcinoma.

The rearrangement uses TRBV5-4 and TRBJ1-6, with 7 bases identical to TRBD1. The germline CDR1 and CDR2 sequences are SGHNT and YYREEE (reference sequence). CDR3 length: 17 amino acids. V shed 4 bases and J 7 bases; nucleotides not matched to a gene: 14. CDR3 region: CASSLNLRQGRNSPLHF. Here the CDR3 DNA reads TGTGCCAGCAGCCTCAACCTACGACAGGGAAGAAATTCACCCCTCCACTTT.

This chain uses TRBV5-4 with TRBJ1-6; 8 bases map to TRBD1. V lost 0 bases to trimming and J lost 4 bases; unmatched junction nucleotides: 0. Germline lookup yields CDR1 SGHNT and CDR2 YYREEE (reference sequence). The CDR3 is made up of 15 amino acids. The DNA of the CDR3 is TGTGCCAGCAGCTTGGGACAGGGGTATAATTCACCCCTCCACTTT. It encodes CASSLGQGYNSPLHF.

The table lists this clone with many counts. This rearrangement joins TRBV2 to TRBJ2-7, with 9 bases matching TRBD1. This CDR3 spans 12 amino acids. Germline lookup yields CDR1 SNHLY and CDR2 FYNNEI. J lost 4 bases, V lost 8 bases, and 3 bases had no gene match. For the CDR3, the DNA is TGTGCCAGCGGGACAGGGTCATACGAGCAGTACTTC. Residues: CASGTGSYEQYF.

This chain uses TRBV5-6 with TRBJ1-6, with 7 positions matching TRBD1. Germline assignment: CDR1 SGHDT and CDR2 YYEEEE. This CDR3 comprises 14 residues. Germline trimming cut 4 bases from V and 10 bases from J; bases unmatched to any gene: 8. The CDR3 loop reads CASSKDRQGSPLHF. The CDR3 DNA is TGTGCCAGCAGCAAGGACAGGCAGGGCTCACCCCTCCACTTT.

The rearrangement links TRBV27 to TRBJ1-2; D unresolved. The germline V and J ends were trimmed by 6 bases and 6 bases, with 20 bases remaining between them. This CDR3 has 15 residues. Germline values: CDR1 MNHEY, CDR2 SMNVEV (reference sequence). The CDR3 DNA sequence: TGTGCCAGCAGCCCATTCCCACGCCGGGTTAATGGCTACACCTTC. This translates into CASSPFPRRVNGYTF.

This rearrangement joins TRBV5-1 to TRBJ2-7; D gene ambiguous. Germline V gene data show CDR1 as SGHRS and CDR2 as YFSETQ. The CDR3 runs to 13 residues. Between the trimmed V and J ends, which lost 2 bases and 4 bases, there was a span of 10 bases. The CDR3 coding sequence is TGCGCCAGCAGCTTTTCATCCGATTACGAGCAGTACTTC. Translating gives CASSFSSDYEQYF.

The CDR3 bases are TGTGCCAGCAGTTCCCAGGGACAGAATAATTCACCCCTCCACTTT. It codes for CASSSQGQNNSPLHF. The chain has TRBV6-1 and TRBJ1-6; 7 nucleotides agree with TRBD1. Trimming cost V 5 bases and J 5 bases; bases outside gene matches: 6. This CDR3 is 15 amino acids long. Per germline, CDR1 MNHNS and CDR2 SASEGT.

This chain joins TRBV7-9 and TRBJ2-1; TRBD2 matches 10 bases. The V segment lost 5 bases and the J segment 16 bases; nucleotides outside the gene matches: 8. Germline CDR1 reads SEHNR; CDR2 reads FQNEAQ (reference sequence). The CDR3 consists of 12 residues. Here the CDR3 DNA reads TGTGCCAGCAGCCCCCGAGCGGGGGGGCGATTCTTC. Translating gives CASSPRAGGRFF. Looking up the rest from reference TRBV7-9 and TRBJ2-1 gives the full variable domain: DTGVSQNPRHKITKRGQNVTFRCDPISEHNRLYWYRQTLGQGPEFLTYFQNEAQLEKSRLLSDRFSAERPKGSFSTLEIQRTEQGDSAMYLCASSPRAGGRFFGPGTRLTVL.

This chain links TRBV18 with TRBJ1-5, with 10 bases fitting TRBD1. The CDR3 runs to 14 residues. V gave up 5 bases and J gave up 6 bases; unmatched junction bases: 4. Germline CDR1 and CDR2: KGHSH and LQKENI. In DNA, the CDR3 is TGTGCCAGCTCATCCGGGACAGGGGTTCAGCCCCAGCATTTT. Amino acid sequence: CASSSGTGVQPQHF.

V and J are TRBV10-3 and TRBJ1-1; weak D call: TRBD1 (5 bases). V gave up 4 bases and J gave up 5 bases, with 11 bases separating them. The CDR3 spans 13 residues. The V gene's germline CDR1 is ENHRY and CDR2 SYGVKD. CDR3 coding DNA: TGTGCCATCAGTGGGACCGAGGGGACTGAAGCTTTCTTT. Protein: CAISGTEGTEAFF.

The CDR3 sequence: CASSLNTGELFF. The CDR3 DNA is TGTGCCAGCAGCTTAAACACCGGGGAGCTGTTTTTT. The chain carries TRBV7-8 and TRBJ2-2; D ambiguous. Germline V lookup: CDR1 SGHVS, CDR2 FQNEAQ. The CDR3 is made up of 12 amino acids. V lost 2 bases and J lost 2, with 0 bases in between.

This clone came up once. The chain couples TRBV14 to TRBJ1-6, with D unresolved. V was shortened by 8 bases and J by 9 bases, with 14 bases between the two germline ends. Germline CDR1 reads SGHDN; CDR2 reads FVKESK. The CDR3 has 13 amino acids. CDR3 sequence (DNA): TGTGCCAGCCAACTAACTAGGAGTTCACCCCTCCACTTT. This encodes CASQLTRSSPLHF.

This chain connects TRBV6-5 to TRBJ2-3; D not resolved. Between the trimmed V and J ends, which lost 4 bases and 0 bases, there was a span of 5 bases. The CDR3 loop spans 13 amino acids. The V gene's germline CDR1 is MNHEY and CDR2 SVGAGI. For the CDR3, the DNA is TGTGCCAGCAGTTCGGTCAGCACAGATACGCAGTATTTT. This codes for CASSSVSTDTQYF.

J is TRBJ1-2 and V is TRBV6-6; D may be TRBD1 (6 bases). CDR1 is MNHNY and CDR2 is SVGAGI in the germline V gene (reference sequence). The V and J ends lost 0 bases and 8 bases respectively, with 16 bases between them. CDR3 length equals 15 residues. In DNA, the CDR3 is TGTGCCAGCAGTTACTCGAGAGGGACACCCCAGGGCTACACCTTC. It translates to CASSYSRGTPQGYTF.

The chain has TRBV2 and TRBJ1-1, with TRBD1 as a possible D gene (5 bases). Trimming removed 6 bases from V and 1 base from J, with 12 bases in between. Germline lookup yields CDR1 SNHLY and CDR2 FYNNEI. This CDR3 spans 14 amino acids. CDR3 amino acids: CASRAGGENTEAFF. DNA for the CDR3: TGTGCCAGCAGGGCGGGGGGGGAGAACACTGAAGCTTTCTTT.

This clone was recorded once. The chain recombines TRBV14 with TRBJ1-2; tentative D call: TRBD1 (5 bases). V was trimmed by 4 bases and J by 2 bases, leaving 11 bases between them. The germline V gene encodes CDR1 SGHDN and CDR2 FVKESK. There are 14 residues in the CDR3. CDR3 bases: TGTGCCAGCAGCCCATCGGGGGGGAACTATGGCTACACCTTC. Amino acid sequence: CASSPSGGNYGYTF.

This chain uses TRBV6-6 with TRBJ1-3; no clear D gene. The V and J ends lost 3 bases and 4 bases respectively, with 10 bases between them. Germline V lookup: CDR1 MNHNY, CDR2 SVGAGI (reference sequence). The CDR3 contains 14 residues. CDR3 in DNA: TGTGCCAGCAGTTATAGAGGGAGAGGAAACACCATATATTTT. This encodes CASSYRGRGNTIYF.

The chain recombines TRBV25-1 with TRBJ1-6; a weak D match, TRBD1 (6 bases). Germline CDR1 and CDR2: MGHDK and SYGVNS. The CDR3 length is 14 residues. The V and J ends lost 6 bases and 4 bases respectively, with 10 bases between them. CDR3 bases: TGTGCCAGCAGGGACAGATTTTATAATTCACCCCTCCACTTT. Protein sequence: CASRDRFYNSPLHF.

The chain combines TRBV29-1 with TRBJ1-2; D is possibly TRBD1 (5 bases). V shed 6 bases and J shed 8 bases, with 16 bases lying between them. The CDR3 sequence is 12 residues long. Germline V gives CDR1 SQVTM, CDR2 ANQGSEA. CDR3 sequence reads: CSVTSQGIGYTF. CDR3 in DNA: TGCAGCGTAACTAGCCAGGGCATCGGCTACACCTTC.

J is TRBJ2-7 and V is TRBV20-1; D is perhaps TRBD1 (6 bases). The CDR3 runs 11 residues. Germline CDR1 and CDR2: DFQATT and SNEGSKA (reference sequence). V lost 6 bases and J lost 7, with 13 bases in between. The CDR3 loop reads CSAAPDREQYF. The CDR3 region has the DNA TGCAGTGCGGCCCCCGACAGGGAGCAGTACTTC.

The chain is built from TRBV6-1 and TRBJ1-5; tentatively, D is TRBD1 (5 bases). Trimming took off 6 bases at V and 9 bases at J, with 18 bases between the two ends. CDR3 length: 14 residues. Germline values: CDR1 MNHNS, CDR2 SASEGT. CDR3 region: CASRGRQGLWPQHF. The CDR3 DNA follows: TGTGCCAGCAGGGGCCGGCAGGGATTATGGCCCCAGCATTTT.

The chain uses TRBV27 and TRBJ2-2; D is uncertain. V was trimmed by 3 bases and J by 4 bases, leaving 9 bases between them. The CDR3 totals 14 residues. CDR1 is MNHEY, CDR2 SMNVEV, per germline (reference sequence). This CDR3 is CASSLTIGTGELFF. The CDR3 bases are TGTGCCAGCAGTTTGACCATCGGCACCGGGGAGCTGTTTTTT.

This clone was seen once. The CDR3 DNA reads as TGTGCCAGCAGGGCTCCGGGACAGGGGCCCTACGAGCAGTACTTC. The encoded protein is CASRAPGQGPYEQYF. The chain recombines TRBV6-4 with TRBJ2-7; 10 bases line up with TRBD1. Germline V lookup: CDR1 MRHNA, CDR2 SNTAGT. CDR3 length: 15 residues. Trimming cost V 6 bases and J 2 bases; bases outside gene matches: 7.

The chain joins TRBV5-4 to TRBJ1-2, with 8 bases that match TRBD1. This CDR3 region has 14 residues. Trimming at V came to 5 bases and at J to 4 bases, leaving 7 bases not matched to a gene. The germline CDR1 and CDR2 sequences are SGHNT and YYREEE (reference sequence). The CDR3 coding sequence is TGTGCCAGCAGGCTGGCAGGGGGCGGCTATGGCTACACCTTC. This gives the protein CASRLAGGGYGYTF.

This chain uses TRBV5-4 with TRBJ1-2; tentative D call: TRBD1 (5 bases). V dropped 3 bases and J dropped 5 bases, with 14 bases sitting between them. The CDR3 runs 14 residues. Germline V gene data show CDR1 as SGHNT and CDR2 as YYREEE (reference sequence). CDR3 loop: CASSSQGLWYGYTF. Here the CDR3 DNA reads TGTGCCAGCAGCTCTCAGGGATTGTGGTATGGCTACACCTTC.

The J gene is TRBJ2-2, the V gene TRBV9, with D perhaps TRBD1 (5 bases). CDR1 is SGDLS, CDR2 YYNGEE, per germline. The CDR3 length is 16 residues. Trimming took off 3 bases at V and 3 bases at J, with 15 bases between the two ends. The CDR3 coding sequence is TGTGCCAGCAGCGGGCGCCAGGGCGGATACACCGGGGAGCTGTTTTTT. Translation gives CASSGRQGGYTGELFF. The complete variable domain, with remaining parts taken from reference TRBV9 and TRBJ2-2, reads DSGVTQTPKHLITATGQRVTLRCSPRSGDLSVYWYQQSLDQGLQFLIQYYNGEERAKGNILERFSAQQFPDLHSELNLSSLELGDSALYFCASSGRQGGYTGELFFGEGSRLTVL.

The rearrangement uses TRBV14 and TRBJ1-2; the match to TRBD1 covers 9 bases. After removal of 2 bases from V and 8 bases from J, the junction contained 3 bases not matched to a gene. This CDR3 spans 13 amino acids. In germline, CDR1 is SGHDN, CDR2 FVKESK. CDR3 loop: CASSQIQGAGYTF. In DNA form, the CDR3 reads TGTGCCAGCAGCCAAATACAGGGGGCCGGCTACACCTTC.

The rearrangement links TRBV6-6 to TRBJ1-5; D perhaps matches TRBD1 (5 bases). V lost 6 bases and J 5 bases, leaving 14 bases between the germline ends. Germline values: CDR1 MNHNY, CDR2 SVGAGI (reference sequence). The CDR3 has 14 residues. CDR3 DNA sequence: TGTGCCAGCAGCCGAACTCAGGGCGATCAGCCCCAGCATTTT. Amino acid sequence: CASSRTQGDQPQHF.

The V call is TRBV11-2, the J call TRBJ2-3; the D is unclear. Trimming took off 5 bases at V and 1 base at J, with 10 bases between the two ends. Germline lookup yields CDR1 SGHAT and CDR2 FQNNGV. The CDR3 has 14 residues. The CDR3 DNA reads as TGTGCCAGCAGCCGAAATCAGGGCACAGATACGCAGTATTTT. It specifies CASSRNQGTDTQYF.

Here the CDR3 reads CASSQGDTGTGAEKLFF. In DNA, the CDR3 is TGTGCCAGCAGCCAAGGAGATACCGGGACAGGGGCCGAAAAACTGTTTTTT. The V gene is TRBV11-2, the J gene TRBJ1-4; 10 bases are a match to TRBD1. Germline loops: CDR1 SGHAT, CDR2 FQNNGV. The V and J ends lost 5 bases and 8 bases, in that order; junction bases with no gene match: 14. The CDR3 contains 17 residues.

The chain recombines TRBV30 with TRBJ2-1, with TRBD2 identical over 9 bases. Germline CDR1 and CDR2: GTSNPN and SVGIG (reference sequence). The CDR3 has 15 residues. Trimming at V came to 0 bases and at J to 4 bases, leaving 4 bases not matched to a gene. The CDR3: CAWSVLSGGYNEQFF. The CDR3 DNA sequence: TGTGCCTGGAGTGTACTTAGCGGGGGATACAATGAGCAGTTCTTC.

The chain employs TRBV10-3 and TRBJ1-4; 9 bases align to TRBD1. J gave up 5 bases and V 11 bases, and 6 bases lay outside the gene matches. Per germline, CDR1 ENHRY and CDR2 SYGVKD. The CDR3 is made up of 13 amino acids. CDR3 sequence reads: CASNRGPNEKLFF. The CDR3 coding sequence is TGTGCCTCCAACAGGGGGCCGAATGAAAAACTGTTTTTT.